A single sample is the source of the 2 T cell receptor beta chains below, sequenced in a study of T-cell memory formation after mild COVID-19. MiXCR, applied by TCRdb to the 5' RACE reads, yields one record per CDR3 protein. Of roughly 400,000 distinct CDR3 sequences in the sample, more than 15% are singletons; the top ten hold 20% to 25%. Sequences were obtained from PBMCs or a T cell subset sorted from them (not recorded which). The receptors were sampled from a man aged 18 to 35 who had mild COVID-19 (a few samples of this study predate the infection). Cell type and time point are not known.

The chain joins TRBV4-1 to TRBJ1-1; D is undetermined. V shed 1 base and J shed 1 base, with 7 bases lying between them. Germline V CDR1 and CDR2: MGHRA, YSYEKL. This CDR3 has 14 residues. The CDR3 reads CASSQGRENTEAFF. CDR3 sequence (DNA): TGCGCCAGCAGCCAAGGTCGAGAGAACACTGAAGCTTTCTTT.

This chain uses TRBV7-2 with TRBJ2-5; D could derive from TRBD1 or TRBD2 (5 bases each). V lost 0 bases and J 5 bases, leaving 13 bases between the germline ends. The CDR3 spans 15 residues. Germline V CDR1 and CDR2: SGHTA, FQGNSA. CDR3 in DNA: TGTGCCAGCAGCTTAGCCCCAGGGACCAGGGAGACCCAGTACTTC. As protein: CASSLAPGTRETQYF.